A selection of T cell receptor beta chains follows, all from one sample in a study of identical twins. TCRdb re-called the 5' RACE reads with MiXCR, one entry per CDR3 protein. The sample has around 570,000 distinct CDR3 sequences; 9% to 10% are singletons. The data also belong to a second study, concerning yellow fever vaccine responses in identical twins.

The sequencing input was PBMCs. The receptor source for this set is a woman between 18 and 29 years old in good health. CDR3s include the opening cysteine and the closing phenylalanine or tryptophan. A D gene is named only where the DNA matches it firmly. Not all rows give a size; the values are once, few, many and, for expanded clones, a class.

d_gene	v_gene	abundance	j_gene	CDR3aa	CDR3nt
NA	TRBV28	many	TRBJ2-7	CASSHSSYEQYF	TGTGCCAGCAGTCACAGCTCCTACGAGCAGTACTTC
NA	TRBV7-9	few	TRBJ1-4	CASSQAATNEKLFF	TGTGCCAGCAGCCAGGCTGCAACTAATGAAAAACTGTTTTTT
NA	TRBV12-3/TRBV12-4	few	TRBJ2-2	CASSLLENTGELFF	TGTGCCAGCAGTTTGCTAGAAAACACCGGGGAGCTGTTTTTT
NA	TRBV6-2/TRBV6-3	few	TRBJ2-1	CASANGYNEQFF	TGTGCCAGCGCTAACGGATACAATGAGCAGTTCTTC
TRBD1	TRBV28	NA	TRBJ2-7	CASLRQGANSEQYF	TGTGCCAGCCTACGACAGGGGGCGAATTCGGAGCAGTACTTC
NA	TRBV15	NA	TRBJ1-6	CATSRGVGSPLHF	TGTGCCACCAGCAGAGGGGTGGGTTCACCCCTCCACTTT
NA	TRBV6-2/TRBV6-3	many	TRBJ2-1	CASTFTLPFVGEQFF	TGTGCCAGCACCTTCACTCTTCCCTTTGTTGGTGAGCAGTTCTTC
TRBD2	TRBV7-2	few	TRBJ2-1	CASSLPGTLAGLYNEQFF	TGTGCCAGCAGCTTACCGGGGACCCTAGCGGGGCTCTACAATGAGCAGTTCTTC
TRBD1	TRBV28	NA	TRBJ2-7	CASRPGTGKGREQYF	TGTGCCAGCAGGCCCGGGACAGGGAAGGGGAGGGAGCAGTACTTC
TRBD1	TRBV24-1	few	TRBJ2-7	CATSDPPRTGSYEQYF	TGTGCCACCAGTGACCCTCCTCGGACAGGATCCTACGAGCAGTACTTC
NA	TRBV4-2	many	TRBJ2-7	CASSQASSGGHEQYF	TGTGCCAGCAGCCAAGCCAGCTCCGGGGGCCACGAGCAGTACTTC
TRBD2	TRBV28	NA	TRBJ2-3	CASSFLLAGGYSTDTQYF	TGTGCCAGCAGTTTTCTTCTAGCGGGGGGCTATAGCACAGATACGCAGTATTTT
TRBD2	TRBV27	few	TRBJ2-3	CASSPLAGGADTQYF	TGTGCCAGCAGTCCACTAGCGGGGGGGGCAGATACGCAGTATTTT
NA	TRBV7-9	NA	TRBJ2-3	CASSWWADTTDTQYF	TGTGCCAGCAGCTGGTGGGCGGATACCACAGATACGCAGTATTTT
TRBD2	TRBV20-1	NA	TRBJ2-7	CSAGGTGRSSYEQYF	TGCAGTGCGGGGGGGACGGGACGTTCCTCCTACGAGCAGTACTTC
NA	TRBV5-1	many	TRBJ2-7	CASSPEGTSQSNYYEQYF	TGCGCCAGCAGCCCCGAGGGCACTAGTCAGTCGAACTACTACGAGCAGTACTTC
TRBD1	TRBV11-2	few	TRBJ2-7	CASSSRGSGGVPYEQYF	TGTGCCAGCAGCTCAAGAGGGTCAGGGGGCGTCCCCTACGAGCAGTACTTC
NA	TRBV10-3	many	TRBJ1-5	CAISESDQPQHF	TGTGCCATCAGTGAGTCGGATCAGCCCCAGCATTTT
TRBD2	TRBV20-1	few	TRBJ2-5	CSAFSGRDRETQYF	TGCAGTGCTTTTAGCGGGAGGGATCGGGAGACCCAGTACTTC
NA	TRBV5-1	NA	TRBJ1-4	CASAIEGPANEKLFF	TGCGCCAGCGCGATTGAGGGTCCCGCTAATGAAAAACTGTTTTTT
TRBD1	TRBV19	NA	TRBJ2-1	CASTPGQYNDWQFF	TGTGCCAGCACTCCGGGACAGTACAATGATTGGCAGTTCTTC
NA	TRBV7-9	many	TRBJ1-1	CASLGTANTEAFF	TGTGCCAGCTTGGGCACAGCCAATACTGAAGCTTTCTTT
TRBD2	TRBV3-1	many	TRBJ2-1	CASSQDPLAGINEQFF	TGTGCCAGCAGCCAAGATCCCCTAGCGGGGATAAATGAGCAGTTCTTC
TRBD2	TRBV10-3	NA	TRBJ2-5	CAISGSGTLHQETQYF	TGTGCCATCAGTGGAAGCGGGACCCTCCATCAAGAGACCCAGTACTTC
TRBD2	TRBV12-3/TRBV12-4	many	TRBJ2-5	CASSRLAGLETQYF	TGTGCCAGCAGTCGTCTAGCGGGTTTAGAGACCCAGTACTTC
NA	TRBV20-1	NA	TRBJ2-1	CSAKKTSPDHEQFF	TGCAGTGCTAAAAAGACTAGTCCCGACCATGAGCAGTTCTTC
TRBD2	TRBV6-1	NA	TRBJ2-1	CASSTGGFNEQFF	TGTGCCAGCAGTACGGGGGGGTTCAATGAGCAGTTCTTC
NA	TRBV5-1	NA	TRBJ1-5	CASSPWSSDQPQHF	TGCGCCAGCAGCCCCTGGAGTAGCGATCAGCCCCAGCATTTT
TRBD2	TRBV27	NA	TRBJ2-7	CASSLGLAGGLGSYEQYF	TGTGCCAGCAGTTTGGGACTAGCGGGAGGGCTAGGGTCCTACGAGCAGTACTTC
NA	TRBV19	NA	TRBJ2-7	CASSTRKLGEQYF	TGTGCCAGTAGTACAAGGAAGTTGGGCGAGCAGTACTTC
NA	TRBV5-6	many	TRBJ1-3	CASSLPGLSGNTIYF	TGTGCCAGCAGCTTGCCTGGGCTTTCTGGAAACACCATATATTTT
NA	TRBV7-2	few	TRBJ2-7	CASSLVVGGANYEQYF	TGTGCCAGCAGCTTAGTGGTTGGGGGGGCAAACTACGAGCAGTACTTC